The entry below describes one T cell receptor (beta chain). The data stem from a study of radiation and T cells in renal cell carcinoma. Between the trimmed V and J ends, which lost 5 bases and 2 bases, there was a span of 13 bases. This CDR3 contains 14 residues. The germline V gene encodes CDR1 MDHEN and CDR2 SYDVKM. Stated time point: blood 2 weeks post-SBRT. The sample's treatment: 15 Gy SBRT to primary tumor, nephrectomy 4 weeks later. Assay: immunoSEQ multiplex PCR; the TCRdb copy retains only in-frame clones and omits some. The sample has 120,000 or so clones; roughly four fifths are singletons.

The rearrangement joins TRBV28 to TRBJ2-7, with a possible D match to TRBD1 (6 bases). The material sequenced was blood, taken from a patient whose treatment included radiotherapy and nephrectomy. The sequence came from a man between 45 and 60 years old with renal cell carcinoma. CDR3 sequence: CASSRTDRTYEQYF. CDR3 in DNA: TGTGCCAGCAGTCGGACGGACAGAACCTACGAGCAGTACTTC. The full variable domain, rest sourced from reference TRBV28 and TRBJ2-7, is DVKVTQSSRYLVKRTGEKVFLECVQDMDHENMFWYRQDPGLGLRLIYFSYDVKMKEKGDIPEGYSVSREKKERFSLILESASTNQTSMYLCASSRTDRTYEQYFGPGTRLTVT.